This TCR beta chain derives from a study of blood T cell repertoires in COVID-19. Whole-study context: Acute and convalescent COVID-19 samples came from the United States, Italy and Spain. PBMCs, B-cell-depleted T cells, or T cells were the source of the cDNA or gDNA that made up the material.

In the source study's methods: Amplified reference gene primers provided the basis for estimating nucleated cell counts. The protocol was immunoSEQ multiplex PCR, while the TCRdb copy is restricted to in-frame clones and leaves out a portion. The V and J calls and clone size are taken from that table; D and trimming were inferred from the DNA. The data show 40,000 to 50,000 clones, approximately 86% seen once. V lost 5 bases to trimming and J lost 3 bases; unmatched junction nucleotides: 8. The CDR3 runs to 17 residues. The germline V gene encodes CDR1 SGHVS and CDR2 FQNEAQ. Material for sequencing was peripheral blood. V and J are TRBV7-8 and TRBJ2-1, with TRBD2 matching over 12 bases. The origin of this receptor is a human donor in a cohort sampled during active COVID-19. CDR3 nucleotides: TGTGCCAGCAGCGAAGCCCTAGCGGGGGGGAACTACAATGAGCAGTTCTTC. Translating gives CASSEALAGGNYNEQFF.